This is a list of T cell receptor beta chains from one sample in a study of T cell repertoires in cytomegalovirus infection. TCRdb reanalysed the reads using MiXCR and keeps one entry per CDR3 protein. The sample shows 310,000 or so distinct CDR3 sequences, roughly 25% of them seen only once. The antigens for these receptors are not known. The sample in question was cultured PBMCs, obtained from culture after CMV antigen stimulation. The receptors derive from a human donor in good health (CMV status not recorded). Some clones in this sample may be carry-over from other donors' samples. Each CDR3 is given with its conserved first and last residue. The D gene is left open where the match is weak. The size of a clone is reported for some rows only, either as once, few or many, or as a class for expanded clones.

clone_size: few; d_call: -; v_call: TRBV12-3/TRBV12-4; j_call: TRBJ2-3; cdr3_nt: TGTGCCGTCGGGACGCCAAACACAGATACGCAGTATTTT; cdr3_aa: CAVGTPNTDTQYF
clone_size: few; d_call: TRBD2; v_call: TRBV29-1; j_call: TRBJ2-5; cdr3_nt: TGCAGCTTTTGGGGGGGAGGGACCCAGTACTTC; cdr3_aa: CSFWGGGTQYF
clone_size: -; d_call: -; v_call: TRBV5-6; j_call: TRBJ1-2; cdr3_nt: TGTGCCAGCAGCTTGTGGGGGGCCGTTGGCTACACCTTC; cdr3_aa: CASSLWGAVGYTF
clone_size: few; d_call: -; v_call: TRBV11-2; j_call: TRBJ2-2; cdr3_nt: TGTGCCAGCAGCCCGACCCCAGGGGACACCGGGGAGCTGTTTTTT; cdr3_aa: CASSPTPGDTGELFF
clone_size: -; d_call: -; v_call: TRBV10-3; j_call: TRBJ2-3; cdr3_nt: TGTGCCATCAGTAGCAGAGCAGATACGCAGTATTTT; cdr3_aa: CAISSRADTQYF
clone_size: few; d_call: TRBD1; v_call: TRBV7-3; j_call: TRBJ2-7; cdr3_nt: TGTGCCAGCAGCCCGGGACAGGATACCTACGAGCAGTACTTC; cdr3_aa: CASSPGQDTYEQYF
clone_size: few; d_call: -; v_call: TRBV6-2/TRBV6-3; j_call: TRBJ1-5; cdr3_nt: TGTGCCAGCACACCGGGGGGGGGCGGTCAGCCCCAGCATTTT; cdr3_aa: CASTPGGGGQPQHF
clone_size: many; d_call: TRBD1; v_call: TRBV4-1; j_call: TRBJ2-7; cdr3_nt: TGCGCCAGCAGCCAAGATGAACAGGGGGCGCGTGAGCAGTACTTC; cdr3_aa: CASSQDEQGAREQYF
clone_size: -; d_call: TRBD2; v_call: TRBV6-6; j_call: TRBJ2-3; cdr3_nt: TGTGCCAGCAGTCTGGCTAGCGGGAGTTTGGGTACGCAGTATTTT; cdr3_aa: CASSLASGSLGTQYF
clone_size: few; d_call: TRBD2; v_call: TRBV20-1; j_call: TRBJ2-3; cdr3_nt: TGCAGTGCTAGACTAGCGGCCAGCACAGATACGCAGTATTTT; cdr3_aa: CSARLAASTDTQYF
clone_size: few; d_call: TRBD2; v_call: TRBV12-3/TRBV12-4; j_call: TRBJ2-1; cdr3_nt: TGTGCCAGCAGCCTTAGCGGGAGCCAAAATGAGCAGTTCTTC; cdr3_aa: CASSLSGSQNEQFF
clone_size: -; d_call: TRBD1; v_call: TRBV7-3; j_call: TRBJ2-2; cdr3_nt: TGTGCCAGCAGCCGGACAGGAGAGGCCGCCGGGGAGCTGTTTTTT; cdr3_aa: CASSRTGEAAGELFF
clone_size: once; d_call: -; v_call: TRBV27; j_call: TRBJ1-6; cdr3_nt: TGTGCCAGCAGTCCCTATGGCCAGACAGTAACCCCAACTTTCTCCTATAATTCACCCCTCCACTTT; cdr3_aa: CASSPYGQTVTPTFSYNSPLHF
clone_size: few; d_call: -; v_call: TRBV7-6; j_call: TRBJ2-7; cdr3_nt: TGTGCCAGCACCAAATCGACTGGCTTTGAGCAGTACTTC; cdr3_aa: CASTKSTGFEQYF
clone_size: few; d_call: -; v_call: TRBV27; j_call: TRBJ2-1; cdr3_nt: TGTGCCAGCACCATGGGCAGATTCAATGAGCAGTTCTTC; cdr3_aa: CASTMGRFNEQFF
clone_size: -; d_call: TRBD2; v_call: TRBV12-3/TRBV12-4; j_call: TRBJ2-1; cdr3_nt: TGTGCCAGCAGTTCGGCGGGAGGGCCCTACAATGAGCAGTTCTTC; cdr3_aa: CASSSAGGPYNEQFF
clone_size: once; d_call: -; v_call: TRBV7-4; j_call: TRBJ2-1; cdr3_nt: TGTGCCAGCAGCCCGCCCCCGACTAGTTTCCTTGGCTACAATGAGCAGTTCTTC; cdr3_aa: CASSPPPTSFLGYNEQFF
clone_size: -; d_call: -; v_call: TRBV28; j_call: TRBJ2-5; cdr3_nt: TGTGCCAGCACCCCAGGTAGAGACAGGAGGTCAGAAGAGACCCAGTACTTC; cdr3_aa: CASTPGRDRRSEETQYF
clone_size: many; d_call: -; v_call: TRBV3-1; j_call: TRBJ1-1; cdr3_nt: TGTGCCAGCAGCCAAGGAGACAGAGGGGCTTTCTTT; cdr3_aa: CASSQGDRGAFF
clone_size: -; d_call: -; v_call: TRBV3-1; j_call: TRBJ2-1; cdr3_nt: TGTGCCAGCAGCCGAGGAAGGTGGGCGGGAAACTTCAATGAGCAGTTCTTC; cdr3_aa: CASSRGRWAGNFNEQFF
clone_size: many; d_call: -; v_call: TRBV7-2; j_call: TRBJ1-1; cdr3_nt: TGTGCCAGCAGCCCTAGTCCGACGGGGAACACTGAAGCTTTCTTT; cdr3_aa: CASSPSPTGNTEAFF
clone_size: -; d_call: TRBD1; v_call: TRBV7-8; j_call: TRBJ2-1; cdr3_nt: TGTGCCAGCAGCTTGCCCGGGACAGTGTTCAGCTCCTACAATGAGCAGTTCTTC; cdr3_aa: CASSLPGTVFSSYNEQFF
clone_size: few; d_call: TRBD1; v_call: TRBV19; j_call: TRBJ1-1; cdr3_nt: TGTGCCAGTAGGGACAGGTTCGCTGAAGCTTTCTTT; cdr3_aa: CASRDRFAEAFF
clone_size: few; d_call: TRBD2; v_call: TRBV10-2; j_call: TRBJ2-2; cdr3_nt: TGCGCCAGCAAAGTGGCGGGACTAATTCCCGGGGAGCTGTTTTTT; cdr3_aa: CASKVAGLIPGELFF
clone_size: -; d_call: TRBD1; v_call: TRBV14; j_call: TRBJ1-2; cdr3_nt: TGTGCCAGCAGCCCCGGGTGGGGACAGACTAACTATGGCTACACCTTC; cdr3_aa: CASSPGWGQTNYGYTF
clone_size: -; d_call: -; v_call: TRBV23-1; j_call: TRBJ2-4; cdr3_nt: TGCGCCAGCAGTCAATCGGGTAGCGGACTAGCCAAAAACATTCAGTACTTC; cdr3_aa: CASSQSGSGLAKNIQYF
clone_size: few; d_call: -; v_call: TRBV7-2; j_call: TRBJ2-1; cdr3_nt: TGTGCCAGCAGCCGGAAAGAGTGGCCTGAGCAGTTCTTC; cdr3_aa: CASSRKEWPEQFF
clone_size: few; d_call: -; v_call: TRBV19; j_call: TRBJ2-7; cdr3_nt: TGTGCCACTCGGGGGGCCCTCGAGCAGTACTTC; cdr3_aa: CATRGALEQYF
clone_size: -; d_call: -; v_call: TRBV19; j_call: TRBJ1-5; cdr3_nt: TGTGCCAGTAACGACAGGATCCCAAATCAGCCCCAGCATTTT; cdr3_aa: CASNDRIPNQPQHF
clone_size: -; d_call: -; v_call: TRBV12-3/TRBV12-4; j_call: TRBJ2-3; cdr3_nt: TGTGCCAGCAGTTTTGGCGGATTCACAGATACGCAGTATTTT; cdr3_aa: CASSFGGFTDTQYF
clone_size: -; d_call: -; v_call: TRBV20-1; j_call: TRBJ1-5; cdr3_nt: TGCAGTGCTCCTCCTATGGGTTATAGCAATCAGCCCCAGCATTTT; cdr3_aa: CSAPPMGYSNQPQHF
clone_size: -; d_call: -; v_call: TRBV19; j_call: TRBJ1-5; cdr3_nt: TGTGCCAGTAGTATCGGGAATCCGAGCAATCAGCCCCAGCATTTT; cdr3_aa: CASSIGNPSNQPQHF
clone_size: few; d_call: -; v_call: TRBV5-1; j_call: TRBJ2-1; cdr3_nt: TGCGCCAGCACCACCTGGAGGGGGCGCGATGAGCAGTTCTTC; cdr3_aa: CASTTWRGRDEQFF
clone_size: -; d_call: TRBD2; v_call: TRBV20-1; j_call: TRBJ2-5; cdr3_nt: TGCAGTGCTTCACTAGCGGTACCCCAAGAGACCCAGTACTTC; cdr3_aa: CSASLAVPQETQYF